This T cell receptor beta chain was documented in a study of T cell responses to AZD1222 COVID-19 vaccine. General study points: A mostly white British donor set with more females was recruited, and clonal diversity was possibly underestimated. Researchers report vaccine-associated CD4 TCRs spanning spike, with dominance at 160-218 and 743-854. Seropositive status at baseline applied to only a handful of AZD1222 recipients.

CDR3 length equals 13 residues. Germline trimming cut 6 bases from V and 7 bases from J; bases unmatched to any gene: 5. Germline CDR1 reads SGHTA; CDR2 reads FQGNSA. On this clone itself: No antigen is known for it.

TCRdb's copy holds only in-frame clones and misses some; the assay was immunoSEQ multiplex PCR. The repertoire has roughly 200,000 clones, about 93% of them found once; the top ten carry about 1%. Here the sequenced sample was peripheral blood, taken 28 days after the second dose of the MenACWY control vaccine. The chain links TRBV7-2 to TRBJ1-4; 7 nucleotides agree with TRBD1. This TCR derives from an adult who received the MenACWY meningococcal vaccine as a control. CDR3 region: CASRKGQLEKLFF. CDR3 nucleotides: TGTGCCAGCAGGAAGGGACAGCTTGAAAAACTGTTTTTT.